The subject of this entry is one T cell receptor (beta chain). As yet, its antigen is unknown. Trimming took off 6 bases at V and 7 bases at J, with 12 bases between the two ends. The germline V gene encodes CDR1 SQVTM and CDR2 ANQGSEA. CDR3 size: 11 residues. The data are from a study of T cell clonotyping in hematopoietic cell transplantation. Points from the study as a whole: Higher Inverse Simpson Index values in graft donor and pretransplant recipient predicted broader posttransplant TCR diversity. Few recipient clonotypes overlapped donors; over 95% were de novo at given depth. After transplant, recipient diversity fell while pathologically expanded clonotypes grew through day 180. No sorting was done, leaving CD4 and CD8 contributions mixed.

Here immunoSEQ multiplex PCR was the method, and the copy in TCRdb shows in-frame clones only, minus some. The sample lists about 11,000 clones, 46% seen once, with approximately 9% in the top ten. The chain is built from TRBV29-1 and TRBJ1-1, with D uncertain. The sample was PBMCs, taken 30 days after allogeneic stem cell transplant. This TCR came from a male patient aged 50 or older who had an allogeneic stem cell transplant from an unrelated donor, so the T cells may come from the graft donor. Some clones in this sample may be carry-over from other donors' samples. The CDR3 DNA is TGCAGCGTCCAGGAGGTCGGTGAAGCTTTCTTT. Residues: CSVQEVGEAFF.